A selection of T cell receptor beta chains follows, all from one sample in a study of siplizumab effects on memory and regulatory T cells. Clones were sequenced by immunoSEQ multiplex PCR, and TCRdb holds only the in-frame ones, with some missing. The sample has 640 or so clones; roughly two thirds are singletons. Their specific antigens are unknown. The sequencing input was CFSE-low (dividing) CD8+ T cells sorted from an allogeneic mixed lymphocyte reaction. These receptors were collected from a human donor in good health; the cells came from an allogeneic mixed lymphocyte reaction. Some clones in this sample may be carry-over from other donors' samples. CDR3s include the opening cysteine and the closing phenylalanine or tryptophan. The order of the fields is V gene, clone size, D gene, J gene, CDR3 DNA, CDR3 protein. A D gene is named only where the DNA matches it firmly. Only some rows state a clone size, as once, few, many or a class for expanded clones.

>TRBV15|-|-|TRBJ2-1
TGTGCCACCAGCAGAGATCGGCTTCAGTCGGGTGAGCAGTTCTTC
CATSRDRLQSGEQFF
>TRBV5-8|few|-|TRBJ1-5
TGTGCCAGCAGCTTGACTACAGCGAGTTACCAGCCCCAGCATTTT
CASSLTTASYQPQHF
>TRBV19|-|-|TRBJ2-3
TGTGCCAGTAGTGATCCGGGGGGCGCCCGACGAGATACGCAGTATTTT
CASSDPGGARRDTQYF
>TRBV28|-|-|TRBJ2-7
TGTGCCAGCAGCCAAAGACAACCAGGGTCTGGGTACTACGAGCAGTACTTC
CASSQRQPGSGYYEQYF
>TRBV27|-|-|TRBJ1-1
TGTGCCAGCAGTTTATGGGCAGGGGTGAGCACTGAAGCTTTCTTT
CASSLWAGVSTEAFF
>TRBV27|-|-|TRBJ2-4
TGTGCCAGCAGTTTCCTGCCGGCTGGGGCCAAAAACATTCAGTACTTC
CASSFLPAGAKNIQYF
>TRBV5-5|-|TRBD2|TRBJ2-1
TGTGCCAGCTCCCAATTCGCGGGAGGCATGTCCAATGAGCAGTTCTTC
CASSQFAGGMSNEQFF
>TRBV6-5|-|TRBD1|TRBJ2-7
TGTGCCAGCAGCCCGGGGACAGGGGAGTACGAGCAGTACTTC
CASSPGTGEYEQYF
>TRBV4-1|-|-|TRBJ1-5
TGCGCCAGCAGCCAAGATATTTTAGGCAGGGCCTCTAATCAGCCCCAGCATTTT
CASSQDILGRASNQPQHF
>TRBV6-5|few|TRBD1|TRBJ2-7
TGTGCCAGCAGTTATGGGACAGGGGCCTACGAGCAGTACTTC
CASSYGTGAYEQYF
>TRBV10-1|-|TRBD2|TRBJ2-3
TGCGCCAGCAGTGCCGGGACTAGCGGGATATTGGGAGATACGCAGTATTTT
CASSAGTSGILGDTQYF
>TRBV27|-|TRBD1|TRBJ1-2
TGTGCCAGCAGTTTTCTGAGACAGGGGGTAGGTGGCTACACCTTC
CASSFLRQGVGGYTF
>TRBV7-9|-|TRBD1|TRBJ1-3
TGTGCCAGCAGCGGATGGGACAGGACTGGAAACACCATATATTTT
CASSGWDRTGNTIYF
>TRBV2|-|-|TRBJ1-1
TGTGCCAGCAGTCTTCGGACCAACACTGAAGCTTTCTTT
CASSLRTNTEAFF
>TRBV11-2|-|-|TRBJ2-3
TGTGTTACGAACCAGCGGGCCACAGATACGCAGTATTTT
CVTNQRATDTQYF
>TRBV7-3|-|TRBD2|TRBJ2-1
TGTGCCAGCAGCTTAAATGGCGGGAGTGAGCAGTTCTTC
CASSLNGGSEQFF
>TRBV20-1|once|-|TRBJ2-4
TGCAGTGCTTGGGAGGTGGGGGCCAAGTACTTC
CSAWEVGAKYF
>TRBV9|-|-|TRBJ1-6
TGTGCCAGCAGCGTTGAGGGGGTCGGGAATTCACCCCTCCACTTT
CASSVEGVGNSPLHF
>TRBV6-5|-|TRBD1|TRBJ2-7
TGTGCCAGCAGCCCCGGGACAGGGGACTACGAGCAGTACTTC
CASSPGTGDYEQYF
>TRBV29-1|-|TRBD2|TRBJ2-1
TGCAGCGTTACGGGAACTAGCGGTGAGCAGTTCTTC
CSVTGTSGEQFF
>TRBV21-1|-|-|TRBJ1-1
TGTGCCAGCAGTCGCACCTTAGACACAATTCGCACTGAAGCTTTCTTT
CASSRTLDTIRTEAFF
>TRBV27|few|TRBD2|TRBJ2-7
TGTGCCAGCAGTCTTACCGGGACTAGCGGATATTACGAGCAGTACTTC
CASSLTGTSGYYEQYF
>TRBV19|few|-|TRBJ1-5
TGTGCCAGTAGTATTAACAGGGCGTCCAATCAGCCCCAGCATTTT
CASSINRASNQPQHF
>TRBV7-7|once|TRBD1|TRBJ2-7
TGTGCTAGCAGCCTGGGACAGGGGGCGTACGAGCAGTACTTC
CASSLGQGAYEQYF
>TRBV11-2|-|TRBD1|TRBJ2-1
TGTGCCAGCAGCTCGACAGGGTTCAATGAGCAGTTCTTC
CASSSTGFNEQFF
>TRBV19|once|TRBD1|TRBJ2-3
TGTGCCAGTAGAATAGAGGACAGGGCCAACACAGATACGCAGTATTTT
CASRIEDRANTDTQYF
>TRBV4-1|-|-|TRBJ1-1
TGCGCCAGCAGCCAAGTGGGCGCGTCTGAAGCTTTCTTT
CASSQVGASEAFF
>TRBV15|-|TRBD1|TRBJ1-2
TGTGCCACCAGCAGAGAATGGGGAGGGCAGGGGGCCGATGGCTACACCTTC
CATSREWGGQGADGYTF
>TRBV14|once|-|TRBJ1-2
TGTGCCAGCAGCCAAGTAAAGATAACAGGGAGTGGCTACACCTTC
CASSQVKITGSGYTF